This TCR delta chain derives from a study of gamma-delta chains in newborns, infants, children. Study overall: Microbial exposure reportedly drives polyclonal innate γδ T cell expansion after birth.

By its share, this clone is large. The identical CDR3 is also encoded by other nucleotide sequences in the sample. The germline V gene has CDR1 GEAIGNYY and CDR2 EKD. CDR3 length equals 21 residues. The trim removed 4 bases at V and 0 bases at J, leaving 13 bases unmatched. TCRdb redid the clone calls on the reads with CATT. The sample records roughly 4,500 delta-chain clones, 14% to 15% being singletons. This receptor was identified in a child who was a newborn, infant or young child, either healthy, febrile or measles-vaccinated (not recorded which). What was sequenced was blood. This chain uses TRDV2 with TRDJ3; 11 positions agree with TRDD3. The CDR3 is CACDTGWGIRLTSWDTRQMFF. In DNA, the CDR3 is TGTGCCTGTGATACGGGATGGGGGATACGCTTGACCTCCTGGGACACCCGACAGATGTTTTTC.